This TCR beta chain was identified in a study of shared clonotypes between healthy human individuals. Findings and caveats of the study: Clonotypes not shared had lower generation probabilities than those common to all four donors.

Clones were sequenced by immunoSEQ multiplex PCR, and TCRdb holds only the in-frame ones, with some missing. The repertoire holds 1.5 million to 2.5 million clones, about 95% seen once, with 0.9% to 1.5% in the top ten. As to this clone: The target antigen is unknown.

CD45RO-negative, CCR7-selected cells formed the naive CD8 fraction, which excluded terminally differentiated effector memory CD45RA+ cells. The TCR comes from a man younger than 30 in good health. The sample comprised naive CD8+ T cells sorted from blood.

The CDR3 loop is CASARMVSSYEQYF. The CDR3 bases are TGTGCCAGCGCTAGGATGGTTTCGTCCTACGAGCAGTACTTC. The V gene is TRBV11-2, the J gene TRBJ2-7, with D uncertain. Germline V gives CDR1 SGHAT, CDR2 FQNNGV. The CDR3 sequence is 14 residues long. The V gene lost 8 bases and the J gene lost 1 base, with 15 bases spanning the gap. The full variable domain, its missing parts supplied by reference TRBV11-2 and TRBJ2-7, is EAGVAQSPRYKIIEKRQSVAFWCNPISGHATLYWYQQILGQGPKLLIQFQNNGVVDDSQLPKDRFSAERLKGVDSTLKIQPAKLEDSAVYLCASARMVSSYEQYFGPGTRLTVT.